This T cell receptor beta chain was documented in a study of chemoradiotherapy in HPV16-positive cancers (dated by TCRdb to 2022 to 2024). Concerning the study at large: Candidate HPV-specific T-cell clones and common TCR motifs were defined by functional T-cell assays performed on cells from two HPV16-positive patients. Whether T-cell immunity against the HPV oncoproteins E6 and E7 changes during chemoradiotherapy and whether survival is affected by this immunity were examined in the study. The candidate HPV-specific TCRs and motifs were subsequently tracked in TCR repertoires obtained from roughly 85 patients with HPV-related cancers.

V and J are trimmed by 1 base and 10 bases, and the gene matches miss 4 bases of the junction. The CDR3 has 14 amino acids, counting the end cysteine and phenylalanine. Only the CDR3 DNA stays, 42 bases, in frame from base 1. From a lookup of the germline V gene, CDR1 and CDR2 are MNHNS and SASEGT. Findings and caveats that apply to the study as a whole: Among HPV16-positive patients, expansion of HPV-responsive T cells during chemoradiotherapy was associated with better recurrence-free survival. The survival association was reported for HPV16-positive patients, and the functional definition of HPV-specific T cells was derived from only two HPV16-positive patients. Expansion of candidate HPV-specific clones and E7-related TCR motifs was observed in the tumor microenvironment during treatment, whereas no such expansion was observed for non-HPV-specific T cells.

This clone turned up a few times. Its antigen remains undetermined. It has no much larger one-base neighbor in the sample; base qualities were not kept. Preparation of the library involved the immunoSEQ multiplex PCR assay. TCRdb mirrors the immuneACCESS table, restricted to in-frame sequences. Some clones are absent from its copies; in checked studies, under half trace to an unresolved V gene, and the reason for the others is unknown. Present in this sample are about 6,600 clones, roughly 80% of which were seen just once. Under 9% of the sample comes from the top ten. Because repertoires were sampled repeatedly during chemoradiotherapy, clonal expansion in the tumor microenvironment could be followed.

The chain is encoded by TRBV6-1 joined to TRBJ1-6; TRBD1 agrees with 7 junctional bases. This receptor was identified in a human donor with HPV-associated anogenital cancer. This material consisted of tumor tissue, taken from a patient who underwent chemoradiotherapy. CDR3 loop: CASSEGGGGSPLHF. DNA sequence: TGTGCCAGCAGTGAAGGTGGAGGGGGCTCACCCCTCCACTTT.